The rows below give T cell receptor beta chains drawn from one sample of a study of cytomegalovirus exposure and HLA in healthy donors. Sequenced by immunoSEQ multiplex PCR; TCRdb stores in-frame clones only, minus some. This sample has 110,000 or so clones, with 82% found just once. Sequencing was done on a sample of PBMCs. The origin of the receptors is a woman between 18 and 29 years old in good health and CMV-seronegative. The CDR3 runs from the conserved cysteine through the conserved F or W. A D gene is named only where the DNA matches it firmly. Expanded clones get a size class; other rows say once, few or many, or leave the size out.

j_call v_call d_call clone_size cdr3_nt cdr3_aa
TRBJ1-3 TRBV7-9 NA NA TGTGCCAGCAGTTATAAACCAGGGACTGGAAACACCATATATTTT CASSYKPGTGNTIYF
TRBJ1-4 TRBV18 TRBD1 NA TGTGCCAGCTCACAAACCGGGACAGATGAAAAACTGTTTTTT CASSQTGTDEKLFF
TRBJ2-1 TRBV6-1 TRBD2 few TGTGCCAGCCCTCAAGGGACTAGCGGCAATGAGCAGTTCTTC CASPQGTSGNEQFF
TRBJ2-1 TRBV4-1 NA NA TGCGCCAGCAGCCAAGATTTAGGGGTTGGAAGCAATGAGCAGTTCTTC CASSQDLGVGSNEQFF
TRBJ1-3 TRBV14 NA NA TGTGCCAGCAGCCAGGTTGGCGGACTCTCTGGAAACACCATATATTTT CASSQVGGLSGNTIYF
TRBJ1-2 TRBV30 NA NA TGTGCCTGGGGCCGCGGGGGAAGCAGCTATGGCTACACCTTC CAWGRGGSSYGYTF
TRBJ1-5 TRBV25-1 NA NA TGTGCCAGCAGGTCCGGCAATCAGCCCCAGCATTTT CASRSGNQPQHF
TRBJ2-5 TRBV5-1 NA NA TGCGCCAGCAGCTTCTCGCTAAATCAAGAGACCCAGTACTTC CASSFSLNQETQYF
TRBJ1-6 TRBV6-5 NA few TGTGCCAGCAGACTCCCCTATAATTCACCCCTCCACTTT CASRLPYNSPLHF
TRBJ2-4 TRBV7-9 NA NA TGTGCCAGCAGCATCTCCGGGAAACAAAACATTCAGTACTTC CASSISGKQNIQYF
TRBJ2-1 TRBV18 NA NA TGTGCCAGCTCCCCCAGGACAGTCAATGAGCAGTTCTTC CASSPRTVNEQFF
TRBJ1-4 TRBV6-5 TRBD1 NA TGTGCCAGCCACAGGGGGCGCGGAACTAATGAAAAACTGTTTTTT CASHRGRGTNEKLFF
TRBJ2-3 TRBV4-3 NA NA TGCGCCAGCAGCCAAGATTGGAGACTAGGCACAGATACGCAGTATTTT CASSQDWRLGTDTQYF
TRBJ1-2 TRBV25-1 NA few TGTGCCAGCAGTGACGACAGGACAAGGGCCTACTATGGCTACACCTTC CASSDDRTRAYYGYTF
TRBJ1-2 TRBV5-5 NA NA TGTGCCAGCAGCTTGTACAGGAACTATGGCTACACCTTC CASSLYRNYGYTF
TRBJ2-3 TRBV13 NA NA TGTGCCAGCAGCTTAAGGCTTAGCGCAGATACGCAGTATTTT CASSLRLSADTQYF
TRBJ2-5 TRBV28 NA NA TGTGCCAGCAGTTTGGGGGCTACGGAGACCCAGTACTTC CASSLGATETQYF
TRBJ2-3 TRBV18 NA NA TGTGCCAGCTCGTATGTTAGCGGCACTAGCACAGATACGCAGTATTTT CASSYVSGTSTDTQYF
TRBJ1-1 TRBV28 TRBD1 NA TGTGCCAGCAGAGACAGGGGGCGAATGAACACTGAAGCTTTCTTT CASRDRGRMNTEAFF
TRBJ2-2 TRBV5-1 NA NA TGCGCCAGCAGCCTGGCTACGAACACCGGGGAGCTGTTTTTT CASSLATNTGELFF
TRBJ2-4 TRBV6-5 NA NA TGTGCCAGCAGTTACTCTAGAGAAAACATTCAGTACTTC CASSYSRENIQYF
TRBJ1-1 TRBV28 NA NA NA CASSFLAGTMNTEAFF
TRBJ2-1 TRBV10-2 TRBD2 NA TGCGCCAGCAGGGCGAGCGGGGCTTCCTACAATGAGCAGTTCTTC CASRASGASYNEQFF
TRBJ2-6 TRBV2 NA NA TGTGCCAGCAGTCTAGGGGTACTGCTCTCTGGGGCCAACGTCCTGACTTTC CASSLGVLLSGANVLTF
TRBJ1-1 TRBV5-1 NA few TGCGCCAGCAGCGGAGGGAACACTGAAGCTTTCTTT CASSGGNTEAFF
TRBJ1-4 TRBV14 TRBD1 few TGTGCCAGCAGCCCTACCTACAGGGGGCCCCAAGAAAAACTGTTTTTT CASSPTYRGPQEKLFF
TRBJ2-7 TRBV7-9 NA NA TGTGCCAGCAGCCCAGGCCATTCCTACGAGCAGTACTTC CASSPGHSYEQYF
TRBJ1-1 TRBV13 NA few TGTGCCAGCAGCTTAGGGGGGGCCCGCACTGAAGCTTTCTTT CASSLGGARTEAFF
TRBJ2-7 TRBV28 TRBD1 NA TGTGCCAGCAGATATGACAGGGTAAGCGACGAGCAGTACTTC CASRYDRVSDEQYF
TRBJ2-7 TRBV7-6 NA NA TGTGCCAGCAGCCCCAGAGGGTTCTACGAGCAGTACTTC CASSPRGFYEQYF
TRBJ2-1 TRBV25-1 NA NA TGTGCCAGCAGTGAAGGCCCTAGCAGCTACAATGAGCAGTTCTTC CASSEGPSSYNEQFF
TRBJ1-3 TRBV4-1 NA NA TGCGCCAGCAGCCAAGTTCAGGGGCATGGAAACACCATATATTTT CASSQVQGHGNTIYF
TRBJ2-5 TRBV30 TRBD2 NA TGTGCCTGTACTGGGACTAGCGGGGGGGATCTACCCGAGACCCAGTACTTC CACTGTSGGDLPETQYF
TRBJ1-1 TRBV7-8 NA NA TGTGCCAGCAGCTTCAGGATCCAGAACACTGAAGCTTTCTTT CASSFRIQNTEAFF
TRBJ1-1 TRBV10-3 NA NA TGTGCCATCAGTGTTACAGCGAACACTGAAGCTTTCTTT CAISVTANTEAFF
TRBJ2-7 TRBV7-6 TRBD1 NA TGTGCCAGCAGCTCGCAAAGAGGGACAGGGAACTCCTACGAGCAGTACTTC CASSSQRGTGNSYEQYF
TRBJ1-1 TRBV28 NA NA TGTGCCAGCAGTTTACGCCGCCGGTCAATTTTACGGGGGACTGAAGCTTTCTTT CASSLRRRSILRGTEAFF
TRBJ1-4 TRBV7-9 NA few TGTGCCAGCAGCTCTGGGGGGGAAAAACTGTTTTTT CASSSGGEKLFF
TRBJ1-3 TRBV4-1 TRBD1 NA TGCGCCAGCAGCCGAGTGGGACAGGGAATAAGGAACACCATATATTTT CASSRVGQGIRNTIYF